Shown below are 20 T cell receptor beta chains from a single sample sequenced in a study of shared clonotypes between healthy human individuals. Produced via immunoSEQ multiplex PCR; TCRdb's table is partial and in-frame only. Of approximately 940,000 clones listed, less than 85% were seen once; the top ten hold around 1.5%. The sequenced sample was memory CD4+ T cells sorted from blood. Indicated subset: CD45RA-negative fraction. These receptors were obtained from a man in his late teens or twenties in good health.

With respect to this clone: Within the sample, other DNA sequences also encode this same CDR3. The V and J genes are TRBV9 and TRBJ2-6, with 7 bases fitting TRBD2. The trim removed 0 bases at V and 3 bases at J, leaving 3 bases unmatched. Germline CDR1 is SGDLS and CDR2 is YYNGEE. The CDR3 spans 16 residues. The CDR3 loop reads CASSVAGGSGANVLTF. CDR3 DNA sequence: TGTGCCAGCAGCGTAGCGGGAGGAAGTGGGGCCAACGTCCTGACTTTC.

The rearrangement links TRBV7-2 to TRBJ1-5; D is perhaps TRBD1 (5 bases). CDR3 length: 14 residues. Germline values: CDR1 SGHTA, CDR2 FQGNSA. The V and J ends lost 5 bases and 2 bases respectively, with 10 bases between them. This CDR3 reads CASSQQAGNQPQHF. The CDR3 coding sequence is TGTGCCAGCAGCCAACAGGCAGGCAATCAGCCCCAGCATTTT. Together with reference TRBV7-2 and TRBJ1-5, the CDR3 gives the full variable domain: GAGVSQSPSNKVTEKGKDVELRCDPISGHTALYWYRQSLGQGLEFLIYFQGNSAPDKSGLPSDRFSAERTGGSVSTLTIQRTQQEDSAVYLCASSQQAGNQPQHFGDGTRLSIL.

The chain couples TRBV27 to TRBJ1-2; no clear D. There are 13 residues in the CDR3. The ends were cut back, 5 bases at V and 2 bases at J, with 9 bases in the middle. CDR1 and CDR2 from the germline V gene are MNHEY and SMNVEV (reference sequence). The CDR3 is CASSHDGNYGYTF. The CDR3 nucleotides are TGTGCCAGCAGTCACGACGGGAACTATGGCTACACCTTC.

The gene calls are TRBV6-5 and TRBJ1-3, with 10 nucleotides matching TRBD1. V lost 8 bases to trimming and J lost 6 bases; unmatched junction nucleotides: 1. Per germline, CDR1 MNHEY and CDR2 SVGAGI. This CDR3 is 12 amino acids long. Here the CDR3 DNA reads TGTGCCAGCGGGACAGGGGAAAACACCATATATTTT. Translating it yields CASGTGENTIYF.

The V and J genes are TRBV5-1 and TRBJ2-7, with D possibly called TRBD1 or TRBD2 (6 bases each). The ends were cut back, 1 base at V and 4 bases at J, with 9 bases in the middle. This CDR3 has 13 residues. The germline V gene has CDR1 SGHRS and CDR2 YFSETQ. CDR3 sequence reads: CASSLTGAYEQYF. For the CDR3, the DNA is TGCGCCAGCAGCTTGACGGGGGCTTACGAGCAGTACTTC.

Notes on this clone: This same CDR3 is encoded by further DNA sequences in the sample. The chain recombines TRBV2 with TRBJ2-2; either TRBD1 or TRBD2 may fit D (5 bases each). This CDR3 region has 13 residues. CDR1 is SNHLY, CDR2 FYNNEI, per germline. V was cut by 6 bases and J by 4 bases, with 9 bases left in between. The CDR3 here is CASRGESTGELFF. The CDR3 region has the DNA TGTGCCAGCAGAGGGGAGTCCACCGGGGAGCTGTTTTTT.

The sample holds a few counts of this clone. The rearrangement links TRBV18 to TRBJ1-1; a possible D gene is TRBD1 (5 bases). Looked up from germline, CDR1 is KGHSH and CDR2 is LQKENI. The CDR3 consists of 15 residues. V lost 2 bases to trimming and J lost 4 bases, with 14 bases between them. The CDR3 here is CASSPDRGEVTEAFF. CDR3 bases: TGTGCCAGCTCACCAGATCGGGGGGAGGTCACTGAAGCTTTCTTT.

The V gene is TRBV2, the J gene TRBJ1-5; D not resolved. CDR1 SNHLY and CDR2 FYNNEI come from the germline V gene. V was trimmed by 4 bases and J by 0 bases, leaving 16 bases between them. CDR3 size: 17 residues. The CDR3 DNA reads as TGTGCCAGCAGTGGGGCGGGCAGTCCGTATAGCAATCAGCCCCAGCATTTT. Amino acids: CASSGAGSPYSNQPQHF. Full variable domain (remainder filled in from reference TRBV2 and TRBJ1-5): EPEVTQTPSHQVTQMGQEVILRCVPISNHLYFYWYRQILGQKVEFLVSFYNNEISEKSEIFDDQFSVERPDGSNFTLKIRSTKLEDSAMYFCASSGAGSPYSNQPQHFGDGTRLSIL.

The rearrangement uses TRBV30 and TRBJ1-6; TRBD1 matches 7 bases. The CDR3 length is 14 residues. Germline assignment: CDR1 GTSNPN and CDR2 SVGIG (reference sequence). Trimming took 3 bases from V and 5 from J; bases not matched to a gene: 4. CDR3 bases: TGTGCCTGGAGGTCCGGGACAGATAATTCACCCCTCCACTTT. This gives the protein CAWRSGTDNSPLHF.

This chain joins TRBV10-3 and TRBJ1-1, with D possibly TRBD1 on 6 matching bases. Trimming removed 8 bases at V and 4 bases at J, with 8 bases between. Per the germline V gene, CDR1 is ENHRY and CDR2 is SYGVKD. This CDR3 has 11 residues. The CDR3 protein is CAIVGGTEAFF. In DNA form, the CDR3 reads TGTGCCATCGTAGGGGGCACTGAAGCTTTCTTT.

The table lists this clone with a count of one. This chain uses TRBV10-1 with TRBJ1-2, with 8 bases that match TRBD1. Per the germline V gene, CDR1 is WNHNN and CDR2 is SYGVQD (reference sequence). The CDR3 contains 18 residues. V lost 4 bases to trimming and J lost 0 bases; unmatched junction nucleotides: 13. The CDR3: CASSGVVGQGLSNYGYTF. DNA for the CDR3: TGCGCCAGCAGTGGGGTGGTAGGACAGGGATTATCTAACTATGGCTACACCTTC.

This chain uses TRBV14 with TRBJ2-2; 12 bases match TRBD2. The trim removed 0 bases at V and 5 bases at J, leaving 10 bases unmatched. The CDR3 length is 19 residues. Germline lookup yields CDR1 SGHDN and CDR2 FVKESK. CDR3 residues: CASSQDRLAGVGGTGELFF. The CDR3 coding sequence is TGTGCCAGCAGCCAAGATCGACTAGCGGGAGTAGGTGGTACCGGGGAGCTGTTTTTT. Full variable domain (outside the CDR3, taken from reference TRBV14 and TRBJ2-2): EAGVTQFPSHSVIEKGQTVTLRCDPISGHDNLYWYRRVMGKEIKFLLHFVKESKQDESGMPNNRFLAERTGGTYSTLKVQPAELEDSGVYFCASSQDRLAGVGGTGELFFGEGSRLTVL.

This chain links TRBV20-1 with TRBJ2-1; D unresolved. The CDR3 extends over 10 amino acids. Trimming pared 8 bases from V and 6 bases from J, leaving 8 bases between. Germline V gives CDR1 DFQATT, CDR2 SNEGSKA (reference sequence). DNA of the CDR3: TGCAGTCCTTGGGTCAATGAGCAGTTCTTC. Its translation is CSPWVNEQFF.

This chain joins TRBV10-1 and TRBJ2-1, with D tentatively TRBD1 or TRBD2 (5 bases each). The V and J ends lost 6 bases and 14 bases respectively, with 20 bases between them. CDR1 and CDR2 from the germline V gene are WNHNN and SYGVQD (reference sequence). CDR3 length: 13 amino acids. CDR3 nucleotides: TGCGCCAGCAGGTCTCCTAGCCCAGAAGGGGAGTTCTTC. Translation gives CASRSPSPEGEFF.

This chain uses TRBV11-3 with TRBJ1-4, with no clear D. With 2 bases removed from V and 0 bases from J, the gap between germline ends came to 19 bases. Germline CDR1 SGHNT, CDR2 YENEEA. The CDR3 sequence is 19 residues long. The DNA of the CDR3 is TGTGCCAGCAGCTTAAGGTACGTTCTCGCGGTTGCAACTAATGAAAAACTGTTTTTT. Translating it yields CASSLRYVLAVATNEKLFF.

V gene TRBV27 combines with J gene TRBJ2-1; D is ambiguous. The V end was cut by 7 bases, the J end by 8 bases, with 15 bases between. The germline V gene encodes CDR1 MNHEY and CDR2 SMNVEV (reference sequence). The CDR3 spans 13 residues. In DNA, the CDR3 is TGTGCCAGCACCCGGGCCCTCGGACATGAGCAGTTCTTC. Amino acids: CASTRALGHEQFF.

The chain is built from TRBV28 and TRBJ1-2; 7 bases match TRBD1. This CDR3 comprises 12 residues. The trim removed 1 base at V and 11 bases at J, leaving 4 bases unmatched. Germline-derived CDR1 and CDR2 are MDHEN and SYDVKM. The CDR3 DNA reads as TGTGCCAGCAGTTTATCCAGGGGGAATTACACCTTC. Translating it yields CASSLSRGNYTF.

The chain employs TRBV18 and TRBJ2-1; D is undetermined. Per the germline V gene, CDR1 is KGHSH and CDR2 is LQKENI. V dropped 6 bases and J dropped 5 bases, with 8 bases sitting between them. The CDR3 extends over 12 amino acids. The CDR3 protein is CASSPTDNEQFF. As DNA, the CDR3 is TGTGCCAGCTCCCCAACTGACAATGAGCAGTTCTTC.

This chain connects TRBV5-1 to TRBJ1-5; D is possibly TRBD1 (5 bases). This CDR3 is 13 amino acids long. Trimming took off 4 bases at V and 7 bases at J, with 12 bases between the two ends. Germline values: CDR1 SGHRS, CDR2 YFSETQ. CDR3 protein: CASSPGLGQPQHF. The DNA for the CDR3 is TGCGCCAGCAGCCCGGGGCTTGGACAGCCCCAGCATTTT.

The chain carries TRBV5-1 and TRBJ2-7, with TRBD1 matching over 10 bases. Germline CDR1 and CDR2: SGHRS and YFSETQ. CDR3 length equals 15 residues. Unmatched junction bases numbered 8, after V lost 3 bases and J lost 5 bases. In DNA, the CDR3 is TGCGCCAGCAGCTCTCCCGGGACAGGGGCCCACGAGCAGTACTTC. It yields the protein CASSSPGTGAHEQYF.